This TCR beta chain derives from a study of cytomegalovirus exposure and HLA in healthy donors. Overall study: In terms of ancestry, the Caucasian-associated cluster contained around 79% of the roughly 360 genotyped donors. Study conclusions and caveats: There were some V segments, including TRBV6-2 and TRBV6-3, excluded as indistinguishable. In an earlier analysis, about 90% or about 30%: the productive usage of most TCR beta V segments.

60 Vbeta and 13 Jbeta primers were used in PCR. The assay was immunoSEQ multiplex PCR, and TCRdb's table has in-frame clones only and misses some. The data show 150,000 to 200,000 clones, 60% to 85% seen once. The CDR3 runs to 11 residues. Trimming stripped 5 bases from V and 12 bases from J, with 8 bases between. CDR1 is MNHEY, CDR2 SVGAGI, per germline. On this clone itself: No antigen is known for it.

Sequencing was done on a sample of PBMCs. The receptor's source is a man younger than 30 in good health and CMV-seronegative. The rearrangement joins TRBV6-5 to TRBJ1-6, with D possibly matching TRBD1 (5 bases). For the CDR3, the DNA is TGTGCCAGCAGTGGGCAGGGACCCCTCCACTTT. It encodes CASSGQGPLHF.